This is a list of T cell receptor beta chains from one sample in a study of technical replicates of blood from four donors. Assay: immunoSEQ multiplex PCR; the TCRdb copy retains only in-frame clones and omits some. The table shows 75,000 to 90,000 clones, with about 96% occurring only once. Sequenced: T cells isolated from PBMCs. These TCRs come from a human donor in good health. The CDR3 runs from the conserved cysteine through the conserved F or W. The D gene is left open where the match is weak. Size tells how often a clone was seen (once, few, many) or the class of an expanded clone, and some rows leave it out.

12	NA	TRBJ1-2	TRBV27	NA	TGTGCCAGCAGGGACAATAACTATGGCTACACCTTC	CASRDNNYGYTF
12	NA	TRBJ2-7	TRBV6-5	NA	TGTGCCAGCAGTTCCGGGTGGTACGAGCAGTACTTC	CASSSGWYEQYF
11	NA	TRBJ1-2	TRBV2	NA	TGTGCCAGCAGTGAACTGTATGGCTACACCTTC	CASSELYGYTF
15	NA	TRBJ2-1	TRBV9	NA	TGTGCCAGCAGCGTACTGTCTAGCGCCTACAATGAGCAGTTCTTC	CASSVLSSAYNEQFF
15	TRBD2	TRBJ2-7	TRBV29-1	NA	TGCAGCGTTGAAGGGGGACTAGCGGGAGAGGACGAGCAGTACTTC	CSVEGGLAGEDEQYF
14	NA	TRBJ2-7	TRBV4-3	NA	TGCGCCAGCAGCCAACGGGACACTGGCTACGAGCAGTACTTC	CASSQRDTGYEQYF
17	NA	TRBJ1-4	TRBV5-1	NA	TGCGCCAGCAGCTTAGGGGGGGAACGAGGACTTGGTGAAAAACTGTTTTTT	CASSLGGERGLGEKLFF
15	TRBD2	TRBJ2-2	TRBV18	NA	TGTGCCAGCTCACTTGGACTAGCGGGAGCCGGGGAGCTGTTTTTT	CASSLGLAGAGELFF
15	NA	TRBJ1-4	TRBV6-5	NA	TGTGCCACCAGTGCGGGGGAAGCAACTAATGAAAAACTGTTTTTT	CATSAGEATNEKLFF
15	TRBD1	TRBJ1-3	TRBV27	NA	TGTGCCAGCAGTACATACGGGACAGGGGGAAACACCATATATTTT	CASSTYGTGGNTIYF
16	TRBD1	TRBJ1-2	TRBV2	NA	TGTGCCAGCAAGATCCGGGACAGGATAATGGACTATGGCTACACCTTC	CASKIRDRIMDYGYTF
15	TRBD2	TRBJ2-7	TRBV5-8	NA	TGTGCCAGCAGCCCACTAGTAGCGGGATTGCACGAGCAGTACTTC	CASSPLVAGLHEQYF
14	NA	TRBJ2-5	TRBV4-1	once	TGCGCCAGCAGCCGGACCCTAGCGCAAGAGACCCAGTACTTC	CASSRTLAQETQYF
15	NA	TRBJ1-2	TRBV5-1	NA	TGCGCCAGCAGCATAGACAGTTTGGGGAACTATGGCTACACCTTC	CASSIDSLGNYGYTF
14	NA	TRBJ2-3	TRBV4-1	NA	TGCGCCAGCAGCCAAGATGAAGCCACAGATACGCAGTATTTT	CASSQDEATDTQYF
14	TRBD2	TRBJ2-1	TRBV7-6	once	TGTGCCAGCAGCATCCCGGGACTAACAAATGAGCAGTTCTTC	CASSIPGLTNEQFF
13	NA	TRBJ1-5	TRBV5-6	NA	TGTGCCAGCAGCTTGGGCCCCGGGCAGCCCCAGCATTTT	CASSLGPGQPQHF
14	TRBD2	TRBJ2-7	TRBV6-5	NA	TGTGCCAGCAGTTGGGGACTAGCCGGCGACGAGCAGTACTTC	CASSWGLAGDEQYF
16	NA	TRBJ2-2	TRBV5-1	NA	TGCGCCAGCAGCTTGGAGGACAGAGCCTTTACCGGGGAGCTGTTTTTT	CASSLEDRAFTGELFF
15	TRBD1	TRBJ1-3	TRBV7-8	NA	TGTGCCAGCAGCTTCGCCGGACAGGGTGGAAACACCATATATTTT	CASSFAGQGGNTIYF
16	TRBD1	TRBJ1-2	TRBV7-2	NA	TGTGCCAGCAGCTCCTCTACGGGGACAGGTCCCTATGGCTACACCTTC	CASSSSTGTGPYGYTF
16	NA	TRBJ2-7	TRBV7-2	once	TGTGCCAGCAGCGTAGAAGTGGGTGGACAGTCCTACGAGCAGTACTTC	CASSVEVGGQSYEQYF
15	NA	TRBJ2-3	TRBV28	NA	TGTGCCAGCAGTTTGGAGTGGGGGCCAGGAGATACGCAGTATTTT	CASSLEWGPGDTQYF
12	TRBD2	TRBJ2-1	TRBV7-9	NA	TGTGCCAGCAGCCCGGGGGGGAATGAGCAGTTCTTC	CASSPGGNEQFF
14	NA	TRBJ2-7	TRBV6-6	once	TGTGCCAGCAGTTACCTTGGAGACTCCTACGAGCAGTACTTC	CASSYLGDSYEQYF
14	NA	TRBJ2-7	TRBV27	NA	TGTGCCAGCAGTTTAGCCGGGTCATCCTACGAGCAGTACTTC	CASSLAGSSYEQYF
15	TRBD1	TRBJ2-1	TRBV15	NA	TGTGCCACCAGCAGAGTCGGACAGGGGAGAGGTGAGCAGTTCTTC	CATSRVGQGRGEQFF
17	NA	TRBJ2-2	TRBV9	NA	TGTGCCAGCAGCGTCTTATCGGGACTTTTAAACACCGGGGAGCTGTTTTTT	CASSVLSGLLNTGELFF
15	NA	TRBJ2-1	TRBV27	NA	TGTGCCAGCAGTTCCGGGACACACCTCTACAATGAGCAGTTCTTC	CASSSGTHLYNEQFF
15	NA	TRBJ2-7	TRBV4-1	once	TGCGCCAGCAGCGACGGCCAACTAACCGATGACGAGCAGTACTTC	CASSDGQLTDDEQYF
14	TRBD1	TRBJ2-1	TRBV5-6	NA	TGTGCCAGCAGCCTAATGGACAGGGGGGATGAGCAGTTCTTC	CASSLMDRGDEQFF
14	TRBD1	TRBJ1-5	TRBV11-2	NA	TGTGCCAGCAGCCCCGGACAGGGGCATCAGCCCCAGCATTTT	CASSPGQGHQPQHF
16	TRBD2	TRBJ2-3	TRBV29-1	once	TGCAGCGTGGAGGGTCTAGCGGATTCTAGCACAGATACGCAGTATTTT	CSVEGLADSSTDTQYF
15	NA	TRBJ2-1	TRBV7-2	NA	TGTGCCAGCAGCTTAGGAATTAGCCCCGCGTATGAGCAGTTCTTC	CASSLGISPAYEQFF
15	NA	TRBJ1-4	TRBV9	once	TGTGCCAGCAGCGCCGGTCAGGGAACTAATGAAAAACTGTTTTTT	CASSAGQGTNEKLFF
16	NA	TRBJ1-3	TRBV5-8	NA	TGTGCCAGCAGCTTGAGGACAGCCGGCTCTGGAAACACCATATATTTT	CASSLRTAGSGNTIYF
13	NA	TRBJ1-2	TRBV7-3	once	TGTGCCAGCAGCTTAGAGAGGGATCATGGCTACACCTTC	CASSLERDHGYTF
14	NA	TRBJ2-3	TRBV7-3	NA	TGTGCCAGCAGCTTCCTACCTCGACAAGATACGCAGTATTTT	CASSFLPRQDTQYF
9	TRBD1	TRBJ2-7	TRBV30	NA	TGTGCCACAGGGGGCGAGCAGTACTTC	CATGGEQYF
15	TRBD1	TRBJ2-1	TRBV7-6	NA	TGTGCCAGCAGCTTCGGGACAGGGGTCTACAATGAGCAGTTCTTC	CASSFGTGVYNEQFF
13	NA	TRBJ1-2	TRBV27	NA	TGTGCCAGCAGCCCGGGGGGCGGGTCAGGCTACACCTTC	CASSPGGGSGYTF